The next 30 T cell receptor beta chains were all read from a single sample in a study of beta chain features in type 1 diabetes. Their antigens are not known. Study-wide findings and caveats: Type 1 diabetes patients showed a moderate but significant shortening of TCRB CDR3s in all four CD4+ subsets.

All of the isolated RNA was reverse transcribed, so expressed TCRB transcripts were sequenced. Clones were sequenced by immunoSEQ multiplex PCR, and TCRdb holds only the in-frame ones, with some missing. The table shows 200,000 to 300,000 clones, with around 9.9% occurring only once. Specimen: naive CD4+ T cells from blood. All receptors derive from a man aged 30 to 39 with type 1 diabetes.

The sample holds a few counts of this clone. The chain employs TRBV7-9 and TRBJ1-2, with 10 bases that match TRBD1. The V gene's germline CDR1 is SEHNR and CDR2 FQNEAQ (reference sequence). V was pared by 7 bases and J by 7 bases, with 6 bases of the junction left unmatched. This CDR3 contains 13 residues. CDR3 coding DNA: TGTGCCAGCACCCCGACAGGGGGCGTTGGCTACACCTTC. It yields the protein CASTPTGGVGYTF.

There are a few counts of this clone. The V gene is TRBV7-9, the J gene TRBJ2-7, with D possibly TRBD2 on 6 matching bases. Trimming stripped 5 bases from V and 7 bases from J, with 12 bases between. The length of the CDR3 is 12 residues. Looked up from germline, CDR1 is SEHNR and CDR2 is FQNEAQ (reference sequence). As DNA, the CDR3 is TGTGCCAGCAGCACCCAGGGAGGTGAGCAGTACTTC. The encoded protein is CASSTQGGEQYF.

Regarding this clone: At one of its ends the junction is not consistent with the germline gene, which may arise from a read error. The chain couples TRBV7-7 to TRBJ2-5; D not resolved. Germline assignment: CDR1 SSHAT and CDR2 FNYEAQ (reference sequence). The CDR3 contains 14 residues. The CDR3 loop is CASSLVNSQETQYF. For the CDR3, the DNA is TGTGCTAGCAGCTTAGTGAACAGTCAAGAGACCCAGTACTTC. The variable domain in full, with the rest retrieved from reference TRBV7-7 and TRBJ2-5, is GAGVSQSPRYKVTKRGQDVTLRCDPISSHATLYWYQQALGQGPEFLTYFNYEAQPDKSGLPSDRFSAERPEGSISTLTIQRTEQRDSAMYRCASSLVNSQETQYFGPGTRLLVL.

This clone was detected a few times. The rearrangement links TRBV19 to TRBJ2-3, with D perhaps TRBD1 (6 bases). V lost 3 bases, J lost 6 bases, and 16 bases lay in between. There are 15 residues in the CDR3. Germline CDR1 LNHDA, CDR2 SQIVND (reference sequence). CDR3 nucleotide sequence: TGTGCCAGTAGTATTGGACAGCCCGGTCGGGATACGCAGTATTTT. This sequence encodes CASSIGQPGRDTQYF.

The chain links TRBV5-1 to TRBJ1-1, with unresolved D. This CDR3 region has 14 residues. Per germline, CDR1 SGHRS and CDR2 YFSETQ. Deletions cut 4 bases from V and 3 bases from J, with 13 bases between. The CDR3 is CASSPTPGDTEAFF. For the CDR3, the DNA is TGCGCCAGCAGCCCAACTCCGGGAGACACTGAAGCTTTCTTT.

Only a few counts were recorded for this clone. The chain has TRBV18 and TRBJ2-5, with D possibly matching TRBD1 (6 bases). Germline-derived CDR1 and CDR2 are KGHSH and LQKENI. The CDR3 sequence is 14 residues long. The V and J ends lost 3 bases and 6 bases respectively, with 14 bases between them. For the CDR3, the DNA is TGTGCCAGCTCACCCTACAGGGAAGGGAAGACCCAGTACTTC. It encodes CASSPYREGKTQYF.

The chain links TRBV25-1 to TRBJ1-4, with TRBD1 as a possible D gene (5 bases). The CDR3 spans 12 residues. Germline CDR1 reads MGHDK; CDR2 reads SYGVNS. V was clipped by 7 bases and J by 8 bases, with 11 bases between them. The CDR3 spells CASTRVGEKLFF. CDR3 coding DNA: TGTGCCAGCACCAGGGTCGGGGAAAAACTGTTTTTT.

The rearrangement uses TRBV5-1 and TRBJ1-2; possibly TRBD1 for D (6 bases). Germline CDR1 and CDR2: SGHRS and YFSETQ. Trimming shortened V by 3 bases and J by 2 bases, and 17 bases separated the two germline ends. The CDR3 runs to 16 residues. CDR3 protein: CASSSQSGTTNYGYTF. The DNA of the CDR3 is TGCGCCAGCAGCTCACAATCCGGGACAACGAACTATGGCTACACCTTC.

The CDR3 spells CAWRRTGSPNQPQHF. In nucleotides, the CDR3 is TGTGCCTGGAGGCGGACAGGGTCCCCAAATCAGCCCCAGCATTTT. This rearrangement joins TRBV30 to TRBJ1-5; TRBD1 matches 8 bases. Losses at the gene ends were 3 bases for V and 4 bases for J; bases not matched to a gene: 8. Germline CDR1 and CDR2: GTSNPN and SVGIG (reference sequence). The CDR3 spans 15 residues.

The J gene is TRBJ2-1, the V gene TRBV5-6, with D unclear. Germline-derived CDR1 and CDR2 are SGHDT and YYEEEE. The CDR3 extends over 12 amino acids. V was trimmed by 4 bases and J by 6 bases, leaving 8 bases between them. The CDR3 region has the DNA TGTGCCAGCAGCCTTATCTTCAATGAGCAGTTCTTC. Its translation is CASSLIFNEQFF.

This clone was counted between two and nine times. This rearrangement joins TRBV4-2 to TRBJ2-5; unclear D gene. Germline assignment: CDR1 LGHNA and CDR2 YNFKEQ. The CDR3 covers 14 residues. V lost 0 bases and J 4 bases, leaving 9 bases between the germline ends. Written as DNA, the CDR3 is TGTGCCAGCAGCCAAGATGGGCCTGGAGAGACCCAGTACTTC. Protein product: CASSQDGPGETQYF.

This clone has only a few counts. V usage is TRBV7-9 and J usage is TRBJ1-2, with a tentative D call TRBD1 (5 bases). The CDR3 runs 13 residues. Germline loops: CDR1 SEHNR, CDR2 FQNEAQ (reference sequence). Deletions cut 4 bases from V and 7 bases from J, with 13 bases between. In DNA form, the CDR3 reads TGTGCCAGCAGCTCCAGGGAGGAGGGTGGCTACACCTTC. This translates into CASSSREEGGYTF.

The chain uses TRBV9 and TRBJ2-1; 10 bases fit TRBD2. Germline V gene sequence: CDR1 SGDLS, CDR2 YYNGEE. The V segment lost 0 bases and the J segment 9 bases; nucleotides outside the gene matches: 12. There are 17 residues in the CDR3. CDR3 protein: CASSVDGRAGGPSEQFF. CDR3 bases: TGTGCCAGCAGCGTAGATGGGCGAGCGGGGGGGCCAAGTGAGCAGTTCTTC.

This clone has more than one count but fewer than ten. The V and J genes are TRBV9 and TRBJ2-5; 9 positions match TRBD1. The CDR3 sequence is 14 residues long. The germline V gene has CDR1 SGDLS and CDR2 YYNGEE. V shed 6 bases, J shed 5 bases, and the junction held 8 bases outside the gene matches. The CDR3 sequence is CASTPGQGWETQYF. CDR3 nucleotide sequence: TGTGCCAGCACCCCGGGACAGGGATGGGAGACCCAGTACTTC.

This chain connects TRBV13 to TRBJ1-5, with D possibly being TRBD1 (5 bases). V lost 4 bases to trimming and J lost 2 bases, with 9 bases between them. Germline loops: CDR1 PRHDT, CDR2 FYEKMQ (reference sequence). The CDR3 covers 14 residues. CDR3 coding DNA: TGTGCCAGCAGCTCCGGGGGGGGCAATCAGCCCCAGCATTTT. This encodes CASSSGGGNQPQHF.

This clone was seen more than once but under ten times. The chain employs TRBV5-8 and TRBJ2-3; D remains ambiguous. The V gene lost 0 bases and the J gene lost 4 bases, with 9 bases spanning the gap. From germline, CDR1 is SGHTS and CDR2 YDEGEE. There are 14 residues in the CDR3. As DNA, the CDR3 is TGTGCCAGCAGCTTGGGAGGCCGAGCAGATACGCAGTATTTT. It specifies CASSLGGRADTQYF.

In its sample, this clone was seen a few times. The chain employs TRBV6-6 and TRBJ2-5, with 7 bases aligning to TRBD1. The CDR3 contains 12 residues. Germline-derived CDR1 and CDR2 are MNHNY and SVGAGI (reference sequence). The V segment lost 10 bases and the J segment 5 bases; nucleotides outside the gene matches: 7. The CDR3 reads CATSTGPETQYF. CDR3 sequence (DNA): TGTGCCACTTCGACAGGGCCGGAGACCCAGTACTTC.

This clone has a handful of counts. The CDR3 loop reads CASSQDPGSTEAFF. CDR3 DNA sequence: TGTGCCAGCAGCCAAGATCCAGGGTCTACTGAAGCTTTCTTT. The chain recombines TRBV4-2 with TRBJ1-1; D may be TRBD1 (5 bases). V was trimmed by 0 bases and J by 5 bases, leaving 10 bases between them. Germline V gene data show CDR1 as LGHNA and CDR2 as YNFKEQ. This CDR3 has 14 residues.

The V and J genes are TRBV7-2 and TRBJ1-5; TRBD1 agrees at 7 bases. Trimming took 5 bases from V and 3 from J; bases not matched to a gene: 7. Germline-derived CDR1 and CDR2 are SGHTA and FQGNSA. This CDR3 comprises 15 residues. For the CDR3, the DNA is TGTGCCAGCAGCGCCCACGGACAGGACAATCAGCCCCAGCATTTT. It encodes CASSAHGQDNQPQHF.

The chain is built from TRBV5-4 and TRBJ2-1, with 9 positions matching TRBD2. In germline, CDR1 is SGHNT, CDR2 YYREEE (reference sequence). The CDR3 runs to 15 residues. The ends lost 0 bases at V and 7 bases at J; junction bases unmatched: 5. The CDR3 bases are TGTGCCAGCAGCTTGGGCGGGGGGGCAGGGAATGAGCAGTTCTTC. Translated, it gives CASSLGGGAGNEQFF.

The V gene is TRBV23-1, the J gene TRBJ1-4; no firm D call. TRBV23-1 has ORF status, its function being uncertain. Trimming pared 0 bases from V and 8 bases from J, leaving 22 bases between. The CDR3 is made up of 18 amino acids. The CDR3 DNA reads TGCGCCAGCAGTCAATCGTTGGGCACTAAAGGAGGGAAGGAAAAACTGTTTTTT. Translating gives CASSQSLGTKGGKEKLFF.

The CDR3 DNA is TGTGCCAGCCAACCAGAACAGGGGGCCTATGGCTACACCTTC. Translation: CASQPEQGAYGYTF. The chain links TRBV6-4 to TRBJ1-2; 9 positions match TRBD1. Germline CDR1 reads MRHNA; CDR2 reads SNTAGT. With V trimmed by 8 bases and J by 4 bases, 8 bases remained unmatched. The CDR3 runs to 14 residues.

The CDR3 sequence is CASSWTSTDTQYF. Written as DNA, the CDR3 is TGTGCCAGTAGTTGGACTAGCACAGATACGCAGTATTTT. This chain uses TRBV19 with TRBJ2-3; TRBD2 is a possible D gene (5 bases). The CDR3 runs 13 residues. V lost 5 bases and J lost 0, with 6 bases in between. CDR1 is LNHDA and CDR2 is SQIVND in the germline V gene (reference sequence).

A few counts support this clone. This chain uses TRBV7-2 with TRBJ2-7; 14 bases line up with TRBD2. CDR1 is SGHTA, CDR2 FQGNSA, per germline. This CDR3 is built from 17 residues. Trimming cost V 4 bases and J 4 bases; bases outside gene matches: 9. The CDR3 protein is CASSSGTSGGHRYEQYF. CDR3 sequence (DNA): TGTGCCAGCAGCTCAGGGACTAGCGGGGGTCACAGATACGAGCAGTACTTC.

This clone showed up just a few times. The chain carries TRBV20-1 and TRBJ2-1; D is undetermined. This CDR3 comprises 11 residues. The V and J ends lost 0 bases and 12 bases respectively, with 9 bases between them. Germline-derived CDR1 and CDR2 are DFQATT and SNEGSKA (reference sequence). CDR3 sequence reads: CSARDQAWQFF. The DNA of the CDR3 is TGCAGTGCTAGAGATCAAGCCTGGCAGTTCTTC.

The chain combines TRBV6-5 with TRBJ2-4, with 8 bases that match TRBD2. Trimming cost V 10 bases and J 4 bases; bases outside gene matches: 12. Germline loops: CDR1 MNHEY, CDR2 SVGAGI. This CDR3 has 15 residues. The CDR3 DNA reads TGTGCCACCTCAACCACGGGAGGGGCTAAAAACATTCAGTACTTC. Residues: CATSTTGGAKNIQYF.

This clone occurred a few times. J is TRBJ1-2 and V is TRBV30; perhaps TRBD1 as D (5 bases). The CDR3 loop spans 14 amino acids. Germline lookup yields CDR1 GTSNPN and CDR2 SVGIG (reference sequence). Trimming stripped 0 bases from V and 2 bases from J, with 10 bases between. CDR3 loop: CAWSVKRGNYGYTF. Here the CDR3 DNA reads TGTGCCTGGAGTGTAAAGCGGGGGAACTATGGCTACACCTTC.

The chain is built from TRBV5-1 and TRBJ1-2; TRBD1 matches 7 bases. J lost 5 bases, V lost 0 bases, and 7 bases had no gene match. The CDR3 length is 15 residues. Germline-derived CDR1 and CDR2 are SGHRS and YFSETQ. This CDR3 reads CASSLGDSYRYGYTF. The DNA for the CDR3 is TGCGCCAGCAGCTTGGGGGACAGTTACCGTTATGGCTACACCTTC. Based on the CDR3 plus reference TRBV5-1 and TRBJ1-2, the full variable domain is KAGVTQTPRYLIKTRGQQVTLSCSPISGHRSVSWYQQTPGQGLQFLFEYFSETQRNKGNFPGRFSGRQFSNSRSEMNVSTLELGDSALYLCASSLGDSYRYGYTFGSGTRLTVV.

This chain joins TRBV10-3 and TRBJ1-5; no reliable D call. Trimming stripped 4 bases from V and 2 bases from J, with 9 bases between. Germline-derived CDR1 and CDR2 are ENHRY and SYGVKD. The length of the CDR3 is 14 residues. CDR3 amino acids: CAISVGGGNQPQHF. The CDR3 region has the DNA TGTGCCATCAGTGTAGGCGGGGGCAATCAGCCCCAGCATTTT.

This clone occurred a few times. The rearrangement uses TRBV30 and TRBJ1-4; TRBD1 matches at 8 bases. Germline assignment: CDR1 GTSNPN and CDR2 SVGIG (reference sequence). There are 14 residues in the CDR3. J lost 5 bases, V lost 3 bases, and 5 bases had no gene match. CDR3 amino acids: CAWRTTGGNEKLFF. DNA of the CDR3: TGTGCCTGGAGGACAACAGGGGGAAATGAAAAACTGTTTTTT.